This section outlines one T cell receptor beta chain sequence together with its context. The antigen remains unidentified. The CDR3 length is 16 residues. Between the trimmed V and J ends, which lost 1 base and 2 bases, there was a span of 13 bases. The germline gives CDR1 MGHRA, CDR2 YSYEKL. Each PCR replicate from the sorted subsets contained about 200 ng DNA, which is 25,000 to 30,000 T cell genomes. This table comes from immunoSEQ multiplex PCR, and its TCRdb copy is limited to in-frame clones, with some not included. The sample yields around 700,000 clones, roughly 73% seen once. This sample stems from a study of shared clonotypes between healthy human individuals. Participating donors were healthy, HIV-negative adults free of recent acute infections or vaccinations. General study points: Only blood samples were collected, and tissue repertoires likely differ.

The chain recombines TRBV4-1 with TRBJ2-3; D call uncertain. The sequencing input was memory CD4+ T cells sorted from blood. Subset here: CD45RA-negative fraction. This sequence was found in a woman aged 30 to 39 in good health. DNA of the CDR3: TGCGCCAGCAGCCAAGTAAACCTGGTAGCCACAGATACGCAGTATTTT. It encodes CASSQVNLVATDTQYF.